These 25 T cell receptor beta chains came from one sample sequenced in a study of shared clonotypes between healthy human individuals (TCRdb year 2020). CD8 naive samples were obtained by positive selection for CCR7 among CD45RO-negative cells, yielding a CD45RA+CCR7+ population from which TemRA cells were excluded. Libraries came from the immunoSEQ multiplex PCR assay. TCRdb took this table from immuneACCESS and kept in-frame rearrangements with V and J called. Such tables lack part of the clones; where checked against another copy, unresolved V genes explain under half of the gap, and the rest is unexplained. The sample profile shows approximately 2,200,000 clones; just over 90% of them were found once. The ten largest clonotypes hold under 2% of the sample. The sequencing sample was made of naive CD8+ T cells from PBMCs. This specimen's cell subset or site label, per the study, means: CD45RA+CCR7+. The receptors derive from a man between 18 and 35 years old in good health. Some clones in this sample may be carry-over from other donors' samples.

V and J are TRBV27 and TRBJ2-3, with unresolved D. The CDR3 runs 16 residues. The V gene's germline CDR1 is MNHEY and CDR2 SMNVEV (reference sequence). V lost 2 bases and J lost 0, with 12 bases in between. CDR3 DNA sequence: TGTGCCAGCAGTTTAGTGGCACTTACAAGCACAGATACGCAGTATTTT. This sequence encodes CASSLVALTSTDTQYF.

The chain is built from TRBV4-1 and TRBJ2-7; D unresolved. The CDR3 contains 13 residues. V was cut by 6 bases and J by 2 bases, with 11 bases left in between. From germline, CDR1 is MGHRA and CDR2 YSYEKL. CDR3 in DNA: TGCGCCAGCAGTCAAAAGCCCCCCTACGAGCAGTACTTC. Its protein product is CASSQKPPYEQYF.

This clone was recorded only once. This rearrangement joins TRBV7-2 to TRBJ2-7, with TRBD2 as a possible D gene (5 bases). CDR1 is SGHTA and CDR2 is FQGNSA in the germline V gene. The CDR3 is 12 amino acids. Trimming pared 10 bases from V and 4 bases from J, leaving 14 bases between. This chain's CDR3 is CATSDTGYEQYF. In DNA form, the CDR3 reads TGTGCCACCTCAGATACGGGGTACGAGCAGTACTTC.

The chain is built from TRBV30 and TRBJ1-1; TRBD1 might be the D (6 bases). Trimming shortened V by 7 bases and J by 7 bases, and 19 bases separated the two germline ends. This CDR3 has 13 amino acids. CDR1 and CDR2 (germline): GTSNPN, SVGIG (reference sequence). CDR3 coding DNA: TGTGCCTCACACGGGGGTAGGGGGATTGAAGCTTTCTTT. Protein product: CASHGGRGIEAFF.

This chain links TRBV27 with TRBJ1-1; the D is unclear. This CDR3 contains 14 residues. Trimming removed 6 bases from V and 4 bases from J, with 15 bases in between. Germline loops: CDR1 MNHEY, CDR2 SMNVEV (reference sequence). CDR3 bases: TGTGCCAGCAGGGTAGGAGGAGGCGGCACTGAAGCTTTCTTT. The encoded protein is CASRVGGGGTEAFF.

The chain links TRBV5-1 to TRBJ2-7; perhaps TRBD1 as D (7 bases). The V end lost 1 base, the J end lost 5 bases, and 19 bases lay between the germline ends. The CDR3 loop spans 16 amino acids. Germline V lookup: CDR1 SGHRS, CDR2 YFSETQ. The CDR3 DNA reads TGCGCCAGCAGCTTGTACCCTGGGCAGGGGGGCGACGAGCAGTACTTC. Translated, it gives CASSLYPGQGGDEQYF.

This chain uses TRBV7-9 with TRBJ2-1; TRBD2 is a possible D gene (6 bases). CDR3 size: 18 residues. Trimming took 4 bases from V and 0 from J, leaving 19 bases between them. Germline V CDR1 and CDR2: SEHNR, FQNEAQ (reference sequence). The CDR3 DNA is TGTGCCAGCAGCTCAGACTTCGTGGGGGGTGGCTCCTACAATGAGCAGTTCTTC. Its translation is CASSSDFVGGGSYNEQFF. Variable domain in full (rest from reference TRBV7-9 and TRBJ2-1): DTGVSQNPRHKITKRGQNVTFRCDPISEHNRLYWYRQTLGQGPEFLTYFQNEAQLEKSRLLSDRFSAERPKGSFSTLEIQRTEQGDSAMYLCASSSDFVGGGSYNEQFFGPGTRLTVL.

This clone was seen repeatedly, ten times or more. V gene TRBV6-1 combines with J gene TRBJ1-4; 8 bases map to TRBD1. CDR3 length equals 14 residues. Trimming cost V 1 base and J 7 bases; bases outside gene matches: 2. The germline V gene has CDR1 MNHNS and CDR2 SASEGT. CDR3 amino acids: CASSEGTGFEKLFF. CDR3 nucleotides: TGTGCCAGCAGTGAAGGGACAGGGTTTGAAAAACTGTTTTTT.

The chain couples TRBV19 to TRBJ1-1; TRBD1 matches at 8 bases. The V segment lost 3 bases and the J segment 1 base; nucleotides outside the gene matches: 4. Germline V gene data show CDR1 as LNHDA and CDR2 as SQIVND (reference sequence). The CDR3 extends over 15 amino acids. CDR3 sequence: CASSMGQGANTEAFF. CDR3 bases: TGTGCCAGTAGTATGGGCCAGGGGGCGAACACTGAAGCTTTCTTT.

This rearrangement joins TRBV5-4 to TRBJ1-6; no reliable D call. Germline CDR1 and CDR2: SGHNT and YYREEE (reference sequence). This CDR3 has 14 amino acids. V shed 0 bases and J shed 6 bases, with 7 bases lying between them. The DNA for the CDR3 is TGTGCCAGCAGCTTGGGAGGGATTAATTCACCCCTCCACTTT. Protein: CASSLGGINSPLHF.

DNA for the CDR3: TGTGCCAGCAGCTGGACTAGCGGGATCTACGAGCAGTACTTC. This gives the protein CASSWTSGIYEQYF. The chain is built from TRBV5-6 and TRBJ2-7; 12 bases map to TRBD2. Germline CDR1 and CDR2: SGHDT and YYEEEE. The junction had 1 base not matched to a gene; V was cut back by 3 bases and J by 3 bases. This CDR3 spans 14 amino acids.

The gene calls are TRBV7-2 and TRBJ1-2, with D unresolved. V lost 4 bases, J lost 4 bases, and 16 bases lay in between. The length of the CDR3 is 15 residues. Germline V gene lookup returns CDR1 SGHTA and CDR2 FQGNSA. This CDR3 reads CASSSPGRVGYGYTF. CDR3 coding DNA: TGTGCCAGCAGCTCCCCTGGGAGGGTGGGCTATGGCTACACCTTC.

The rearrangement uses TRBV19 and TRBJ2-1; 7 bases map to TRBD1. The CDR3 contains 17 residues. V was clipped by 4 bases and J by 6 bases; unmatched bases: 15. Germline lookup yields CDR1 LNHDA and CDR2 SQIVND (reference sequence). DNA of the CDR3: TGTGCCAGTAGTACCAGACAGGGAGAGTTGTGGGGCAATGAGCAGTTCTTC. Its translation: CASSTRQGELWGNEQFF.

This clone was detected only a few times. The chain employs TRBV7-9 and TRBJ2-7; TRBD2 is a possible D gene (5 bases). The V end was cut by 5 bases, the J end by 4 bases, with 15 bases between. The CDR3 spans 14 residues. The germline gives CDR1 SEHNR, CDR2 FQNEAQ (reference sequence). The CDR3 sequence: CASSPASRGYEQYF. The CDR3 nucleotides are TGTGCCAGCAGCCCAGCTTCCCGGGGATACGAGCAGTACTTC.

The genes are TRBV6-4 and TRBJ2-2, with D maybe TRBD1 (5 bases). This CDR3 is built from 15 residues. V lost 6 bases and J lost 3, with 14 bases in between. Germline V gene sequence: CDR1 MRHNA, CDR2 SNTAGT. This CDR3 is CASSTRAGYTGELFF. The CDR3, as DNA: TGTGCCAGCAGCACCCGGGCAGGGTACACCGGGGAGCTGTTTTTT.

V usage is TRBV16 and J usage is TRBJ2-7; 7 bases are shared with TRBD1. V shed 4 bases, J shed 2 bases, and the junction held 8 bases outside the gene matches. The germline CDR1 and CDR2 sequences are KGHSY and FQNENV. The CDR3 contains 15 residues. In DNA, the CDR3 is TGTGCCAGCAGCCCAGGGACAGTCGAAGCCTACGAGCAGTACTTC. Translated, it gives CASSPGTVEAYEQYF.

The chain recombines TRBV5-6 with TRBJ1-5, with D perhaps matching TRBD1 (5 bases). The length of the CDR3 is 14 residues. The germline V gene encodes CDR1 SGHDT and CDR2 YYEEEE. V lost 4 bases to trimming and J lost 6 bases, with 14 bases between them. In DNA, the CDR3 is TGTGCCAGCAGCCTCACCCGGGACGCTCAGCCCCAGCATTTT. Translation: CASSLTRDAQPQHF.

The rearrangement links TRBV28 to TRBJ1-2; 7 nucleotides align to TRBD1. Germline trimming cut 1 base from V and 6 bases from J; bases unmatched to any gene: 8. In germline, CDR1 is MDHEN, CDR2 SYDVKM. This CDR3 has 15 residues. DNA for the CDR3: TGTGCCAGCAGTTTATCCGGAACAGGGGAGGATGGCTACACCTTC. Protein: CASSLSGTGEDGYTF.

This chain uses TRBV5-1 with TRBJ1-2; TRBD1 might be the D (5 bases). CDR1 is SGHRS and CDR2 is YFSETQ in the germline V gene. Trimming took off 4 bases at V and 0 bases at J, with 10 bases between the two ends. The CDR3 has 14 amino acids. Here the CDR3 reads CASSGDRTNYGYTF. CDR3 coding DNA: TGCGCCAGCAGCGGGGACCGAACTAACTATGGCTACACCTTC. Full variable domain (rest looked up from reference TRBV5-1 and TRBJ1-2): KAGVTQTPRYLIKTRGQQVTLSCSPISGHRSVSWYQQTPGQGLQFLFEYFSETQRNKGNFPGRFSGRQFSNSRSEMNVSTLELGDSALYLCASSGDRTNYGYTFGSGTRLTVV.

The sample holds a few counts of this clone. The chain recombines TRBV2 with TRBJ2-7, with D tentatively TRBD1 (6 bases). The germline V gene encodes CDR1 SNHLY and CDR2 FYNNEI. V shed 2 bases and J shed 2 bases, with 10 bases lying between them. This CDR3 comprises 14 residues. CDR3 loop: CASSERRTAYEQYF. The DNA of the CDR3 is TGTGCCAGCAGTGAAAGGAGGACAGCCTACGAGCAGTACTTC.

This sequence joins TRBV7-9 and TRBJ2-7; D remains unclear. Germline assignment: CDR1 SEHNR and CDR2 FQNEAQ (reference sequence). The CDR3 contains 14 residues. V dropped 1 base and J dropped 4 bases, with 11 bases sitting between them. The CDR3 bases are TGTGCCAGCAGCTTAGGTCTTAGGTGGTACGAGCAGTACTTC. Its translation is CASSLGLRWYEQYF.

The chain carries TRBV28 and TRBJ2-1; no definite D call. The CDR3 runs 13 residues. Deletions cut 5 bases from V and 9 bases from J, with 14 bases between. Germline CDR1 is MDHEN and CDR2 is SYDVKM. The CDR3 nucleotides read TGTGCCAGCAGTCTGATGGGGTGGGGTGAGCAGTTCTTC. Translation gives CASSLMGWGEQFF.

V usage is TRBV9 and J usage is TRBJ2-7; D could derive from TRBD1 or TRBD2 (5 bases each). This CDR3 contains 14 residues. Germline lookup yields CDR1 SGDLS and CDR2 YYNGEE. Trimming pared 3 bases from V and 4 bases from J, leaving 14 bases between. The CDR3 loop reads CASSDTRDGYEQYF. CDR3 nucleotide sequence: TGTGCCAGCAGCGATACCCGGGACGGTTACGAGCAGTACTTC.

CDR3 DNA: TGTGCCAGCAGGCCTCTACTAGCGGGAGAAGAGACCCAGTACTTC. Amino acid sequence: CASRPLLAGEETQYF. The gene calls are TRBV27 and TRBJ2-5; 11 nucleotides match TRBD2. The CDR3 runs to 15 residues. Germline CDR1 MNHEY, CDR2 SMNVEV (reference sequence). V dropped 6 bases and J dropped 3; count of bases not matched to a gene: 6.

The table lists this clone with a few counts. This chain links TRBV2 with TRBJ1-1; D is undetermined. V lost 4 bases, J lost 7 bases, and 13 bases lay in between. Germline CDR1 SNHLY, CDR2 FYNNEI. This CDR3 spans 13 amino acids. The CDR3 DNA reads TGTGCCAGCAGTGTTAACGGACGCCGTGAAGCTTTCTTT. It codes for CASSVNGRREAFF.